The 2 T cell receptor beta chains given below trace back to one sample, sequenced in a study of spatial heterogeneity in lung cancer. TCRdb reprocessed the 5' RACE reads via MiXCR and lists one record per CDR3 protein. The sample holds under 30,000 distinct CDR3 sequences, approximately 6% seen once. Time point meaning: blood at routine non-recurrence follow-up after resection. Whole RNA, which was extracted from tumor, nontumor lung tissue or frozen PBMC, was sequenced without any cell sorting. The specimen was PBMCs, collected at follow-up. Every receptor here comes from a male donor with early-stage non-small cell lung cancer.

There are many counts of this clonotype. This chain connects TRBV27 to TRBJ1-1; D may be TRBD1 (6 bases). CDR1 MNHEY and CDR2 SMNVEV come from the germline V gene (reference sequence). The CDR3 runs to 15 residues. V gave up 2 bases and J gave up 3 bases, with 13 bases separating them. The CDR3 loop reads CASSLTAGVDTEAFF. The CDR3 DNA sequence: TGTGCCAGCAGTTTAACGGCAGGGGTTGACACTGAAGCTTTCTTT.

This clonotype was detected ten times or more. V usage is TRBV7-2 and J usage is TRBJ1-1; D might be TRBD1 (6 bases). Germline CDR1 and CDR2: SGHTA and FQGNSA. The CDR3 extends over 13 amino acids. The ends were cut back, 6 bases at V and 4 bases at J, with 12 bases in the middle. The CDR3 loop reads CASRLQGGTEAFF. In DNA, the CDR3 is TGTGCCAGCAGACTACAGGGTGGCACTGAAGCTTTCTTT. The full variable domain, with the rest looked up from reference TRBV7-2 and TRBJ1-1, is GAGVSQSPSNKVTEKGKDVELRCDPISGHTALYWYRQSLGQGLEFLIYFQGNSAPDKSGLPSDRFSAERTGGSVSTLTIQRTQQEDSAVYLCASRLQGGTEAFFGQGTRLTVV.